This record looks at one T cell receptor beta chain sequence and its context. Produced via immunoSEQ multiplex PCR; TCRdb's table is partial and in-frame only. The sample consists of around 80,000 clones, 85% to 95% of them appearing once. The data stem from a study of T cell changes during pregnancy in multiple sclerosis. The CDR3 is 10 amino acids. The germline CDR1 and CDR2 sequences are DFQATT and SNEGSKA (reference sequence). Trimming took 6 bases from V and 5 from J, leaving 8 bases between them. The chain uses TRBV20-1 and TRBJ2-7, with unresolved D. The specimen was peripheral blood, collected in the second trimester of pregnancy. The receptor was derived from a female donor in good health, enrolled as a control in a pregnancy study. CDR3 coding DNA: TGCAGTGCCCTTAGTAACGAGCAGTACTTC. Translated: CSALSNEQYF.